These 28 T cell receptor beta chains came from one sample sequenced in a study of cytomegalovirus exposure and HLA in healthy donors. The PCR contained 60 Vbeta and 13 Jbeta primers. The table came from immunoSEQ multiplex PCR; TCRdb's copy has only in-frame clones and leaves some out. The sample includes 150,000 to 250,000 clones, 82% seen only once; the top ten take 0.08% to 0.1%. Specimen: PBMCs. The receptor source for this set is a boy between 2 and 10 years old in good health and CMV-seronegative.

The rearrangement joins TRBV7-3 to TRBJ2-3; D gene ambiguous. Trimming took 5 bases from V and 4 from J, leaving 22 bases between them. Germline V gives CDR1 SGHTA, CDR2 FQGTGA. The CDR3 is 17 amino acids. The CDR3 here is CASSPLGWSKDADTQYF. DNA for the CDR3: TGTGCCAGCAGCCCACTGGGTTGGAGTAAAGACGCAGATACGCAGTATTTT.

This chain uses TRBV5-8 with TRBJ2-5, with D maybe TRBD2 (7 bases). V gave up 4 bases and J gave up 0 bases, with 10 bases separating them. This CDR3 has 14 residues. Germline-derived CDR1 and CDR2 are SGHTS and YDEGEE. The CDR3 spells CASSGGAYQETQYF. Here the CDR3 DNA reads TGTGCCAGCAGCGGGGGGGCGTACCAAGAGACCCAGTACTTC.

The chain carries TRBV9 and TRBJ1-6; the D gene is possibly TRBD1 (6 bases). Germline V CDR1 and CDR2: SGDLS, YYNGEE. V was trimmed by 3 bases and J by 6 bases, leaving 16 bases between them. The CDR3 runs to 16 residues. The CDR3 protein is CASSAPGQTSNSPLHF. In DNA, the CDR3 is TGTGCCAGCAGCGCGCCGGGACAAACGTCTAATTCACCCCTCCACTTT.

The J gene is TRBJ1-5, the V gene TRBV18; maybe TRBD1 (5 bases). There are 13 residues in the CDR3. The ends were cut back, 3 bases at V and 5 bases at J, with 8 bases in the middle. Germline CDR1 and CDR2: KGHSH and LQKENI. In DNA, the CDR3 is TGTGCCAGCTCACCGTTCAGGGATCAGCCCCAGCATTTT. As protein: CASSPFRDQPQHF. Together with reference TRBV18 and TRBJ1-5, the CDR3 gives the full variable domain: NAGVMQNPRHLVRRRGQEARLRCSPMKGHSHVYWYRQLPEEGLKFMVYLQKENIIDESGMPKERFSAEFPKEGPSILRIQQVVRGDSAAYFCASSPFRDQPQHFGDGTRLSIL.

The chain links TRBV7-2 to TRBJ1-2; no clear D gene. The CDR3 has 15 amino acids. Germline CDR1 and CDR2: SGHTA and FQGNSA. V lost 3 bases and J lost 3, with 14 bases in between. In DNA, the CDR3 is TGTGCCAGCAGCTTGCGGAGACCGAAGTACTATGGCTACACCTTC. This translates into CASSLRRPKYYGYTF.

The genes are TRBV9 and TRBJ2-6; 7 bases are a match to TRBD1. This CDR3 contains 18 residues. J lost 1 base, V lost 0 bases, and 7 bases had no gene match. Germline lookup yields CDR1 SGDLS and CDR2 YYNGEE. The CDR3 spells CASSVGGDRYSGANVLTF. For the CDR3, the DNA is TGTGCCAGCAGCGTAGGTGGGGACAGATATTCTGGGGCCAACGTCCTGACTTTC.

The V call is TRBV29-1, the J call TRBJ2-1, with 8 bases lining up with TRBD1. There are 14 residues in the CDR3. The V gene end was trimmed by 3 bases and the J gene end by 4 bases; junction bases not matched to a gene: 5. Germline assignment: CDR1 SQVTM and CDR2 ANQGSEA. As DNA, the CDR3 is TGCAGCGTTGATCGACAGGGGATTTACAATGAGCAGTTCTTC. Amino acids: CSVDRQGIYNEQFF.

The rearrangement links TRBV7-9 to TRBJ1-1; D is ambiguous. Germline CDR1 reads SEHNR; CDR2 reads FQNEAQ (reference sequence). This CDR3 has 15 amino acids. Trimming cost V 3 bases and J 1 base, with 12 bases left between them. CDR3 nucleotide sequence: TGTGCCAGCAGCTTTATCGGGATTTGGAACACTGAAGCTTTCTTT. Protein sequence: CASSFIGIWNTEAFF. Combining the CDR3 with reference TRBV7-9 and TRBJ1-1 gives the whole variable domain DTGVSQNPRHKITKRGQNVTFRCDPISEHNRLYWYRQTLGQGPEFLTYFQNEAQLEKSRLLSDRFSAERPKGSFSTLEIQRTEQGDSAMYLCASSFIGIWNTEAFFGQGTRLTVV.

The V and J genes are TRBV5-1 and TRBJ2-3, with a weak D call TRBD2 (5 bases). The CDR3 sequence is 13 residues long. The germline gives CDR1 SGHRS, CDR2 YFSETQ. The germline V and J ends were trimmed by 2 bases and 6 bases, with 10 bases remaining between them. The CDR3 here is CASSFTGSDTQYF. CDR3 nucleotides: TGCGCCAGCAGCTTTACGGGGTCCGATACGCAGTATTTT.

This clone was detected once. This chain uses TRBV7-2 with TRBJ2-7; a weak D match, TRBD1 (5 bases). V lost 5 bases and J lost 3, with 17 bases in between. CDR1 is SGHTA, CDR2 FQGNSA, per germline. This CDR3 comprises 15 residues. The CDR3 nucleotides read TGTGCCAGCAGCACAATGGGGCAGGGTGGCTACGAGCAGTACTTC. Translating it yields CASSTMGQGGYEQYF.

The chain is built from TRBV29-1 and TRBJ2-5; D is ambiguous. The germline V gene encodes CDR1 SQVTM and CDR2 ANQGSEA. There are 13 residues in the CDR3. Between the trimmed V and J ends, which lost 5 bases and 5 bases, there was a span of 15 bases. The CDR3 region has the DNA TGCAGCGTTTTGGGTCCGGGTGAGGAGACCCAGTACTTC. As protein: CSVLGPGEETQYF.

This chain joins TRBV4-2 and TRBJ2-1, with D maybe TRBD2 (6 bases). The CDR3 length is 18 residues. Trimming shortened V by 1 base and J by 0 bases, and 16 bases separated the two germline ends. Per the germline V gene, CDR1 is LGHNA and CDR2 is YNFKEQ. The CDR3 sequence: CASSQAPLTRGSYNEQFF. CDR3 coding DNA: TGTGCCAGCAGCCAAGCCCCACTGACTAGGGGCTCCTACAATGAGCAGTTCTTC.

This clone is a singleton in its sample. The rearrangement links TRBV29-1 to TRBJ1-1; TRBD1 aligns across 8 bases. The V gene end was trimmed by 7 bases and the J gene end by 6 bases; junction bases not matched to a gene: 13. Looked up from germline, CDR1 is SQVTM and CDR2 is ANQGSEA. The CDR3 consists of 14 residues. DNA for the CDR3: TGCAGCGCGGGCTCCGACAGGGGTCTGCCTGAAGCTTTCTTT. Residues: CSAGSDRGLPEAFF.

The J gene is TRBJ1-2, the V gene TRBV5-4, with 7 nucleotides matching TRBD1. Germline V gene data show CDR1 as SGHNT and CDR2 as YYREEE (reference sequence). The CDR3 length is 13 residues. The ends lost 3 bases at V and 7 bases at J; junction bases unmatched: 6. The CDR3 DNA is TGTGCCAGCAGCTCGCCGACAGGGAGTGGCTACACCTTC. It yields the protein CASSSPTGSGYTF.

The chain joins TRBV9 to TRBJ1-1; possibly TRBD1 for D (5 bases). Per germline, CDR1 SGDLS and CDR2 YYNGEE. CDR3 length equals 14 residues. V was pared by 4 bases and J by 8 bases, with 18 bases between. The CDR3 loop reads CASSSSGGSAEAFF. The CDR3 coding sequence is TGTGCCAGCAGCTCCTCCGGGGGGTCGGCAGAAGCTTTCTTT.

This sequence joins TRBV19 and TRBJ2-5; 15 bases agree with TRBD2. Germline V gives CDR1 LNHDA, CDR2 SQIVND (reference sequence). The CDR3 runs 16 residues. J was trimmed by 5 bases and V by 5 bases; bases with no gene match: 6. The CDR3 nucleotides read TGTGCCAGTAGTTCCGGACTAGCGGGGGGGCTGGAGACCCAGTACTTC. Its translation: CASSSGLAGGLETQYF.

CDR3 bases: TGTGCCAGCAGTCGGCACAATGGGGGCAACACTGAAGCTTTCTTT. Amino acid sequence: CASSRHNGGNTEAFF. This chain connects TRBV6-6 to TRBJ1-1; D perhaps matches TRBD1 (6 bases). This CDR3 spans 15 amino acids. Looked up from germline, CDR1 is MNHNY and CDR2 is SVGAGI (reference sequence). The V and J ends lost 5 bases and 2 bases respectively, with 15 bases between them.

This chain joins TRBV4-2 and TRBJ2-7; the D gene is possibly TRBD1 (6 bases). The V and J ends lost 0 bases and 7 bases respectively, with 16 bases between them. The CDR3 runs 15 residues. Germline V gene lookup returns CDR1 LGHNA and CDR2 YNFKEQ. The CDR3 DNA reads TGTGCCAGCAGCCAAGATCGGCAAGGGGGACGGGAGCAGTACTTC. The encoded protein is CASSQDRQGGREQYF.

The chain has TRBV6-1 and TRBJ2-7; D is uncertain. V lost 7 bases to trimming and J lost 10 bases, with 5 bases between them. The CDR3 is 8 amino acids. Germline values: CDR1 MNHNS, CDR2 SASEGT. For the CDR3, the DNA is TGTGCCAGCATTCCTCAGTACTTC. Protein: CASIPQYF.

A single count supports this clone. Because the CDR3's place on the DNA is in doubt, the DNA is left out and the CDR3 is given as listed by TCRdb. This rearrangement joins TRBV21-1 to TRBJ1-1; the DNA was not compared with TRBD1, the D call given in the table. TRBV21-1 is a pseudogene. The CDR3 spans 15 residues, counting both ends. The CDR3: CASSKVGQGNTEAFF.

This chain uses TRBV20-1 with TRBJ2-7; the D is unclear. CDR3 length: 10 residues. The germline V gene encodes CDR1 DFQATT and CDR2 SNEGSKA (reference sequence). The V end was cut by 6 bases, the J end by 5 bases, with 8 bases between. The CDR3 region is CSATVNEQYF. In DNA form, the CDR3 reads TGCAGTGCCACGGTTAACGAGCAGTACTTC.

The gene calls are TRBV27 and TRBJ2-3, with D possibly TRBD2 on 7 matching bases. Germline CDR1 MNHEY, CDR2 SMNVEV (reference sequence). The CDR3 contains 14 residues. Deletions cut 2 bases from V and 4 bases from J, with 10 bases between. Here the CDR3 reads CASSLGGGADTQYF. The CDR3, as DNA: TGTGCCAGCAGTTTAGGAGGGGGGGCAGATACGCAGTATTTT.

The chain carries TRBV11-2 and TRBJ2-7; no clear D. The CDR3 is 15 residues long. Germline V gene sequence: CDR1 SGHAT, CDR2 FQNNGV. Trimming removed 1 base at V and 9 bases at J, with 19 bases between. CDR3 region: CASSLVLVGPTGQYF. The CDR3 nucleotides are TGTGCCAGCAGCTTAGTTTTGGTGGGTCCTACGGGGCAGTACTTC.

The CDR3 here is CASSPRKVGTSTGELFF. The CDR3 nucleotides read TGTGCCAGCAGCCCAAGGAAAGTAGGGACTAGTACCGGGGAGCTGTTTTTT. This chain joins TRBV4-2 and TRBJ2-2, with 8 bases identical to TRBD2. The CDR3 extends over 17 amino acids. In germline, CDR1 is LGHNA, CDR2 YNFKEQ. Germline trimming cut 4 bases from V and 5 bases from J; bases unmatched to any gene: 12.

This sequence joins TRBV5-1 and TRBJ1-1; maybe TRBD1 (5 bases). Looked up from germline, CDR1 is SGHRS and CDR2 is YFSETQ. This CDR3 has 12 residues. V was clipped by 0 bases and J by 11 bases, with 11 bases between them. In DNA, the CDR3 is TGCGCCAGCAGCTTGGGACTTGGGGGGGCTTTCTTT. This gives the protein CASSLGLGGAFF. Drawing the rest from reference TRBV5-1 and TRBJ1-1, the complete variable domain is KAGVTQTPRYLIKTRGQQVTLSCSPISGHRSVSWYQQTPGQGLQFLFEYFSETQRNKGNFPGRFSGRQFSNSRSEMNVSTLELGDSALYLCASSLGLGGAFFGQGTRLTVV.

This clone is a singleton in its sample. The rearrangement uses TRBV9 and TRBJ2-1, with D tentatively TRBD2 (7 bases). Germline CDR1 SGDLS, CDR2 YYNGEE. Trimming removed 4 bases at V and 5 bases at J, with 19 bases between. This CDR3 region has 16 residues. The CDR3 loop is CASSPFGGATNNEQFF. The CDR3 DNA is TGTGCCAGCAGCCCCTTTGGGGGGGCGACAAACAATGAGCAGTTCTTC.

The chain is built from TRBV20-1 and TRBJ1-6, with TRBD1 matching 7 bases. The germline V gene has CDR1 DFQATT and CDR2 SNEGSKA (reference sequence). Trimming at V came to 4 bases and at J to 16 bases, leaving 4 bases not matched to a gene. This CDR3 is 10 amino acids long. The CDR3 protein is CSAKGQLLHF. In DNA form, the CDR3 reads TGCAGTGCTAAGGGACAGCTACTCCACTTT.

The chain employs TRBV19 and TRBJ2-3; 7 positions match TRBD2. The CDR3 extends over 15 amino acids. Germline-derived CDR1 and CDR2 are LNHDA and SQIVND (reference sequence). Trimming took 4 bases from V and 3 from J; bases not matched to a gene: 7. The CDR3 loop is CASSRLAGWTDTQYF. The CDR3, as DNA: TGTGCCAGTAGTAGACTAGCTGGGTGGACAGATACGCAGTATTTT.